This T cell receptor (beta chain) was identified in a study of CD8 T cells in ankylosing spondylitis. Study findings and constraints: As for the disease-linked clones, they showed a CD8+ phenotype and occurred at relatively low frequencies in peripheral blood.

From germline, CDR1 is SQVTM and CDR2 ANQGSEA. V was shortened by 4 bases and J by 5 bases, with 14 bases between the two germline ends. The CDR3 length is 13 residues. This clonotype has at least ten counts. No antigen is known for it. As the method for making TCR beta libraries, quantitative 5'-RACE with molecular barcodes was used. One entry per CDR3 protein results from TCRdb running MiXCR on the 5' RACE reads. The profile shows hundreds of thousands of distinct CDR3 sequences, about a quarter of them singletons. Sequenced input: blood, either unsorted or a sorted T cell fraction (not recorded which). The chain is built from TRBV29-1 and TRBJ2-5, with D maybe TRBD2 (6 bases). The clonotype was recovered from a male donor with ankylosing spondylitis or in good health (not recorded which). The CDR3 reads CSVVYLARETQYF. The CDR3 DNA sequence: TGCAGCGTTGTTTATCTAGCGCGGGAGACCCAGTACTTC.